This T cell receptor (beta chain) originates from a study of shared clonotypes between healthy human individuals. About the research overall: The plates for each donor numbered three CD4 naive, three CD4 memory, two CD8 naive and one CD8 memory.

Overall study results and limits: Shared across a few donors were about 4.6% of the naive CD4 clonotypes. Apart from blood, nothing was sampled; tissue repertoires likely differ.

Naive CD8 cells, CD45RO-negative and positively selected for CCR7, excluded terminally differentiated effector memory CD45RA+ cells. Measured with immunoSEQ multiplex PCR; TCRdb has only the in-frame clones, and not every one. The sample lists some 740,000 clones, 85% to 95% occurring once. The sample holds a few counts of this clone. Antigen unknown. This CDR3 is built from 13 residues. The germline gives CDR1 SGHVS, CDR2 FQNEAQ. V was pared by 1 base and J by 3 bases, with 7 bases between. Sample: naive CD8+ T cells sorted from blood. The chain is built from TRBV7-8 and TRBJ2-7; D is uncertain. The receptor's source is a man younger than 45 in good health. This CDR3 reads CASSLEPNYEQYF. The CDR3, as DNA: TGTGCCAGCAGCTTAGAACCAAACTACGAGCAGTACTTC.